These T cell receptor beta chains were read from a single sample in a study of blood T cells in healthy people across ages. TCRdb called the 5' RACE reads again in MiXCR, with one record for every CDR3 protein. The sample yields approximately 690,000 distinct CDR3 sequences, roughly three fifths seen once. Specimen: blood. The receptors were sampled from a man in his sixties in good health. Each CDR3 is given without its conserved first and last residue. Rows give clone size only sometimes, using once, few, many, or a class for an expanded clone.

abundance	j_gene	v_gene	CDR3aa
-	TRBJ1-2	TRBV6-6	ASSNIRAGGPYGYT
-	TRBJ1-6	TRBV7-9	ASRKGWDSPLH
-	TRBJ2-5	TRBV12-3/TRBV12-4	ASSPFGEAGGETQY
-	TRBJ2-1	TRBV29-1	SVVGQALSNEQS
once	TRBJ2-5	TRBV5-1	ASSLSAKKSVGETQY
-	TRBJ2-3	TRBV10-1	ASSESRGASTDTQY
-	TRBJ2-7	TRBV2	ASIQQGTYEQY
-	TRBJ2-3	TRBV24-1	ATSDPRTSTDTQY
once	TRBJ2-5	TRBV5-1	ASSLPGGPGETQY
-	TRBJ1-2	TRBV6-1	ASRQGGSDYGYT
-	TRBJ2-1	TRBV4-1	ASSPGLAAPWDNEQF
-	TRBJ2-3	TRBV5-1	ASSLDPDDTQY
-	TRBJ2-4	TRBV20-1	SAGDFGQGANIQY
-	TRBJ2-4	TRBV5-1	ASSIGLQNIQY
few	TRBJ2-1	TRBV9	ASSVGLAGGNEQF
-	TRBJ1-2	TRBV20-1	SATRGDGGYGYT
-	TRBJ2-3	TRBV6-6	ASSRAAQPDTQY
-	TRBJ2-1	TRBV7-2	ASSSPGLAGGTSSYNEQF
few	TRBJ2-1	TRBV18	ASSPTSGGPYNEQF
-	TRBJ1-2	TRBV12-3/TRBV12-4	ASNQDRGNGYT
-	-	TRBV2	ASRGQSKETQY
-	TRBJ1-4	TRBV6-2/TRBV6-3	ASRTTARLRGLREKLF
-	TRBJ2-7	TRBV28	ASRSGQGGYEQY
-	TRBJ2-5	TRBV7-9	ASSPGWGSAEETQY
-	TRBJ2-5	TRBV7-9	ASSLEGGSAKTQY
few	TRBJ2-7	TRBV27	ASSPHDRASYEQY
-	TRBJ2-7	TRBV2	ASIPGPYSYEQY
few	TRBJ2-7	TRBV9	ASSVELGVGYEQY
few	TRBJ2-5	TRBV9	ASSVGGGPIKETQY
-	TRBJ1-2	TRBV2	ASSGYGYT
few	TRBJ1-2	TRBV4-1	ASSQDAIRDYGYT